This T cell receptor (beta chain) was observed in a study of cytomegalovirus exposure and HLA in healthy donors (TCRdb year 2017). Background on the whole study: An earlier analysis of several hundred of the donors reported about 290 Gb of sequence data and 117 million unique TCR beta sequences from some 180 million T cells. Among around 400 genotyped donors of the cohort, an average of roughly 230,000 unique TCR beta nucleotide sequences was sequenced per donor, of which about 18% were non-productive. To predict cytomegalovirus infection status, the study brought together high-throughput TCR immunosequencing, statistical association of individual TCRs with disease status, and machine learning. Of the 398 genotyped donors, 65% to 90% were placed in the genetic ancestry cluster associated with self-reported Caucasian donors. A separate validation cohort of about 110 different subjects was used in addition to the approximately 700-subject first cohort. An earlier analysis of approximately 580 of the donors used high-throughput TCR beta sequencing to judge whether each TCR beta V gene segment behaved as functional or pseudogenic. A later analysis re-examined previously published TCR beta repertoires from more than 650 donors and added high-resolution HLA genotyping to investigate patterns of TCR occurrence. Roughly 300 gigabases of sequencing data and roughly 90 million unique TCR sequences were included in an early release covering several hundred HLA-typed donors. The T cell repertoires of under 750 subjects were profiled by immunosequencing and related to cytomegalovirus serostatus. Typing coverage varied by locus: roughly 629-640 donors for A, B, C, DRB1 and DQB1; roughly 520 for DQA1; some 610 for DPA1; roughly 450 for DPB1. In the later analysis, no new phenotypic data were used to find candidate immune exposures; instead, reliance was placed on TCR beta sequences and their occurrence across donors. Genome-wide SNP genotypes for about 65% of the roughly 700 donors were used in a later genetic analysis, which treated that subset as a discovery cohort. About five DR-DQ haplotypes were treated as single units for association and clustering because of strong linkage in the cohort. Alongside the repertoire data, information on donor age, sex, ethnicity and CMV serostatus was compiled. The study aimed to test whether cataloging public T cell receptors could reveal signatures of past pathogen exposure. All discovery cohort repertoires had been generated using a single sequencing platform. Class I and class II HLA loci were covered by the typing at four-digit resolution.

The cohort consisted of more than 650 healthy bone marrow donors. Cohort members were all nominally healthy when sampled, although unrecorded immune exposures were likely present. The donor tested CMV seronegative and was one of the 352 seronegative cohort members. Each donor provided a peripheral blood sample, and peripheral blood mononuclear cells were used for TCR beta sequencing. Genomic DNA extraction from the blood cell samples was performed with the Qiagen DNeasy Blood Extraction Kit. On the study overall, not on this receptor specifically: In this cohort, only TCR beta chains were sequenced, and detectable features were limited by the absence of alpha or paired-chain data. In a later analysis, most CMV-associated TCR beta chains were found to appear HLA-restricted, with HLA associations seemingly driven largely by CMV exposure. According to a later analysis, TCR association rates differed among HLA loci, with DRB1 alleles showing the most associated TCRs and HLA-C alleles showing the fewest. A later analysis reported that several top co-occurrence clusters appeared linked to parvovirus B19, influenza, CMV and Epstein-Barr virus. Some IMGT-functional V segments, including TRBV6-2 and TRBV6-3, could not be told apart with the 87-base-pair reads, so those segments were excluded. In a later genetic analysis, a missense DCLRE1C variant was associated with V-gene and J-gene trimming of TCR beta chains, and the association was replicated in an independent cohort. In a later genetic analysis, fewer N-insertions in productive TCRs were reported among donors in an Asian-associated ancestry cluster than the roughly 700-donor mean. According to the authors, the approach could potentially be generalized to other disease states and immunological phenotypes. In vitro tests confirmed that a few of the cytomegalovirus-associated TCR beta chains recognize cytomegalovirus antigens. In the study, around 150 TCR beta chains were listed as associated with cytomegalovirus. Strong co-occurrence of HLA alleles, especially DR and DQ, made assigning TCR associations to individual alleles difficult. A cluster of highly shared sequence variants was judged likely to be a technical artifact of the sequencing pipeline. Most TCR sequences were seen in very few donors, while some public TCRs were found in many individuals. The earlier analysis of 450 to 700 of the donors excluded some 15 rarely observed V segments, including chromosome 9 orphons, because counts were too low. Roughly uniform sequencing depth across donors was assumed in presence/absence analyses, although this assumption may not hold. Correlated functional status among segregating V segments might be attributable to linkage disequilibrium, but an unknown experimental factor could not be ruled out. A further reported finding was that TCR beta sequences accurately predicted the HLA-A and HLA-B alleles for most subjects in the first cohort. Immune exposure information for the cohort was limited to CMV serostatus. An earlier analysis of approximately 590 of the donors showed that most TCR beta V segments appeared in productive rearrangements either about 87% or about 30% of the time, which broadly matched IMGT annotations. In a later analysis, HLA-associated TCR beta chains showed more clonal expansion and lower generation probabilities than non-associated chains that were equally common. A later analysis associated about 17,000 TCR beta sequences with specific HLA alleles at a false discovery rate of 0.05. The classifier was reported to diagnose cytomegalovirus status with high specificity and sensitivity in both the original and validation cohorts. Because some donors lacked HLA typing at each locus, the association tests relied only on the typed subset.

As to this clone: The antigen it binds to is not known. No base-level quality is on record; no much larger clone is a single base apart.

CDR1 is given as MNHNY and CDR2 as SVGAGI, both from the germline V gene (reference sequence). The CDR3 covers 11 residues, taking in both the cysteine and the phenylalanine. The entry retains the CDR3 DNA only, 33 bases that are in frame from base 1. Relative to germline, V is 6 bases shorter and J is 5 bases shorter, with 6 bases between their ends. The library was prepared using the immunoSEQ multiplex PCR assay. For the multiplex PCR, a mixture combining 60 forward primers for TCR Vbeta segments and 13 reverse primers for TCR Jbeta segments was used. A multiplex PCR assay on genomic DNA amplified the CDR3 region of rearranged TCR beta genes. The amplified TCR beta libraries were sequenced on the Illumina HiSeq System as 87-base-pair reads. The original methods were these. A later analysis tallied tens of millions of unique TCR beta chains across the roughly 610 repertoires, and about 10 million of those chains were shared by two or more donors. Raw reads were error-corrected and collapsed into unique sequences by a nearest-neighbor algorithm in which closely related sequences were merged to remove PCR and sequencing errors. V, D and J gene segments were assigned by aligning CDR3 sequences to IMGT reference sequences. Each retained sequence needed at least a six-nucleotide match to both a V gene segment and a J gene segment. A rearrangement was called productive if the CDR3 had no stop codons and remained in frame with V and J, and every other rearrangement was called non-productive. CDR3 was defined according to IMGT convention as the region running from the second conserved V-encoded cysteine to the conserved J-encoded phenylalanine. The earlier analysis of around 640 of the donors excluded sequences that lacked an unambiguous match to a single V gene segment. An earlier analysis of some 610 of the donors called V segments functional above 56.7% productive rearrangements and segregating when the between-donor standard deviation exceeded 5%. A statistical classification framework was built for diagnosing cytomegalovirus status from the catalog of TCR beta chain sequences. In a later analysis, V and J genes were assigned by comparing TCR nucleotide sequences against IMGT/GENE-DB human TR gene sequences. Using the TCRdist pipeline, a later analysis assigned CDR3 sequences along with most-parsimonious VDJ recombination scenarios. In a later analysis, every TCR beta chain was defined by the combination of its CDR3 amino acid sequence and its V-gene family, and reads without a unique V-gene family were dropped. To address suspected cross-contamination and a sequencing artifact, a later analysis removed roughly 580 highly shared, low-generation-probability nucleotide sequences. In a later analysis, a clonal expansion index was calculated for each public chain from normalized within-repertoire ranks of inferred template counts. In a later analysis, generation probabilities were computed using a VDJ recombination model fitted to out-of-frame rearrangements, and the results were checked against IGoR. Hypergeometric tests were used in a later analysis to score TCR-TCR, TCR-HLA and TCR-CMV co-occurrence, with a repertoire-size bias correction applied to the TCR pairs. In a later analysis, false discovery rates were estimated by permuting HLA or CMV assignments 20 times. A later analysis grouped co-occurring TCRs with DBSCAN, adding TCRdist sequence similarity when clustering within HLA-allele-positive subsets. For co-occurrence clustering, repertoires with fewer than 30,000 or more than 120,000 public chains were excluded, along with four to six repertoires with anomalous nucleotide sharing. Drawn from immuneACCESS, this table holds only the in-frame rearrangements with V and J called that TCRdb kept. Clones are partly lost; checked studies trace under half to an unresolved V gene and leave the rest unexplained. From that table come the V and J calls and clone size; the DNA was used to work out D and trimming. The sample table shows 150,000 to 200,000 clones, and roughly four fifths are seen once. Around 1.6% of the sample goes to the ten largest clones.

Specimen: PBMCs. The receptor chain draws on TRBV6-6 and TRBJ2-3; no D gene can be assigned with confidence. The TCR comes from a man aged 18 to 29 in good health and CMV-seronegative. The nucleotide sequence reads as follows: TGTGCCAGCAGCCGGGTAGATACGCAGTATTTT. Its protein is CASSRVDTQYF.